The clone carrying this T cell receptor beta chain came up a few times. Its matching antigen is unknown. V lost 10 bases and J lost 1, with 13 bases in between. The germline V gene has CDR1 MNHEY and CDR2 SVGAGI. The CDR3 is 14 amino acids. Primers: 60 Vbeta forward and 13 Jbeta reverse. Data came from immunoSEQ multiplex PCR; TCRdb stores just in-frame clones and leaves some out. The sample yields 90,000 to 110,000 clones, about an eighth seen once. The source of the sample is a study of cytomegalovirus exposure and HLA in healthy donors. Study background: An early release of data contained roughly 90 million unique TCRs, which came from HLA-typed donors. Broader study findings: In a later analysis, specific HLA alleles were associated with 15,000 to 20,000 TCR beta sequences at a 0.05 false discovery rate. Differences between HLA loci emerged in a later analysis of TCR association rates, with DRB1 most and HLA-C fewest. Published work reported that the classifier diagnosed cytomegalovirus status with high specificity and sensitivity.

The sequencing sample was made of PBMCs. The V and J genes are TRBV6-5 and TRBJ2-2, with D possibly matching TRBD1 (5 bases). This TCR derives from a man aged 35-49 years in good health and CMV-seropositive. CDR3: CATDRALNTGELFF. The CDR3 DNA is TGTGCCACCGACAGAGCCTTGAACACCGGGGAGCTGTTTTTT.